This T cell receptor beta chain emerged from a study of regulatory dendritic cells for organ transplantation. The wider study: On day 6, the dendritic cells were exposed to LPS. Points from the study as a whole: Between individuals, the alloreactive memory CD8+ T cell pool differed considerably.

This CDR3 spans 14 amino acids. Trimming pared 0 bases from V and 2 bases from J, leaving 7 bases between. CDR1 and CDR2 from the germline V gene are SGHAT and FQNNGV. Sequencing used immunoSEQ multiplex PCR; TCRdb keeps in-frame clones, though not all of them. The sample yields more than 9,500 clones, roughly 90% seen once. Sorted T cells were CFSE-labeled and cultured four to five days with allogeneic regulatory or mature dendritic cells at 1:10. As for this clone: Its target is unknown.

The sample taken for sequencing was naive CD8+ T cells from blood cultured with dendritic cells. The subset denotes: CD45RA+ naive T cells. The chain uses TRBV11-2 and TRBJ1-1, with D uncertain. This clonotype was sampled from a human donor in good health. The CDR3 is CASSLEVVNTEAFF. CDR3 bases: TGTGCCAGCAGCTTAGAGGTGGTAAACACTGAAGCTTTCTTT. Looking up the rest from reference TRBV11-2 and TRBJ1-1 gives the full variable domain: EAGVAQSPRYKIIEKRQSVAFWCNPISGHATLYWYQQILGQGPKLLIQFQNNGVVDDSQLPKDRFSAERLKGVDSTLKIQPAKLEDSAVYLCASSLEVVNTEAFFGQGTRLTVV.